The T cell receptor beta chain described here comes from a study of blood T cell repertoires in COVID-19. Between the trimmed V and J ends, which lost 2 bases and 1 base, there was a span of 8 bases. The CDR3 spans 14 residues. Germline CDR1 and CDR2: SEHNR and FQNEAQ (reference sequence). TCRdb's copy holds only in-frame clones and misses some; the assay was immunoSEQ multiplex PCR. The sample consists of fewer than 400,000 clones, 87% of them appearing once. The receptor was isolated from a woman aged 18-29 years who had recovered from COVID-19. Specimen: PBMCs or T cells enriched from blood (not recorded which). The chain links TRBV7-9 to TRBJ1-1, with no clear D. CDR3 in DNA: TGTGCCAGCAGCTTATACACAGAGAACACTGAAGCTTTCTTT. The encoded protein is CASSLYTENTEAFF.